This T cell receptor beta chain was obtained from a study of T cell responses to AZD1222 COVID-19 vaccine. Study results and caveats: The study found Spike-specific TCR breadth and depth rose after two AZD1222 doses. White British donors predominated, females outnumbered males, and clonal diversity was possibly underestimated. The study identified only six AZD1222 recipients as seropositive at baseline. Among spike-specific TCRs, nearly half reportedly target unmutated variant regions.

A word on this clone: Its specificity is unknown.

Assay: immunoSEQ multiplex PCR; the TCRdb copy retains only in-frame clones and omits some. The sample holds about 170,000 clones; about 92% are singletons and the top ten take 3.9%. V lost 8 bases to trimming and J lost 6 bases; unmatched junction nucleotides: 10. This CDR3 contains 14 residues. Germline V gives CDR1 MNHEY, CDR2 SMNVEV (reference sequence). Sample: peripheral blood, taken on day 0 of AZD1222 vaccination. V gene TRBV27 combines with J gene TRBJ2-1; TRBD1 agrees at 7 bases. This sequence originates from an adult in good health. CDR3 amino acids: CASGTGTAFNEQFF. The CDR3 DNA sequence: TGTGCCAGCGGAACCGGGACAGCGTTCAATGAGCAGTTCTTC.